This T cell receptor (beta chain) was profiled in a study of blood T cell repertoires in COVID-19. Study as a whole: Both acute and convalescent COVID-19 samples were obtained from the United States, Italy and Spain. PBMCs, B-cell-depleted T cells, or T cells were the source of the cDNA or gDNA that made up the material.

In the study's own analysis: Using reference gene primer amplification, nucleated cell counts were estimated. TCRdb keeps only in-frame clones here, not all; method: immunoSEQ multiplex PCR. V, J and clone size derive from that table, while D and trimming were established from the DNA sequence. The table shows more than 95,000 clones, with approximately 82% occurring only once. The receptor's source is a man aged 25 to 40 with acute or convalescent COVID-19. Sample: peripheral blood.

DNA of the CDR3: TGCGCCAGCAGCTGGAGGCCAGGGGAAATGGCTGAAGCTTTCTTT. This translates into CASSWRPGEMAEAFF. V and J are TRBV5-1 and TRBJ1-1; D is perhaps TRBD1 (6 bases). Germline CDR1 is SGHRS and CDR2 is YFSETQ. V lost 3 bases and J lost 6, with 18 bases in between. The CDR3 has 15 amino acids. The full variable domain, in which reference TRBV5-1 and TRBJ1-1 provide the parts outside the CDR3, is KAGVTQTPRYLIKTRGQQVTLSCSPISGHRSVSWYQQTPGQGLQFLFEYFSETQRNKGNFPGRFSGRQFSNSRSEMNVSTLELGDSALYLCASSWRPGEMAEAFFGQGTRLTVV.